Shown below are 13 T cell receptor beta chains from a single sample sequenced in a study of control samples from healthy donors and cancer patients. TCRdb's table, derived via immunoSEQ multiplex PCR, lists solely in-frame clones and lacks some. The table lists 98,000 or so clones, approximately 80% of them singletons. The sample was blood. Receptor source: a woman aged 25 to 45 in good health.

The V call is TRBV10-3, the J call TRBJ1-5, with TRBD1 matching 8 bases. CDR1 ENHRY and CDR2 SYGVKD come from the germline V gene. J lost 0 bases, V lost 0 bases, and 10 bases had no gene match. This CDR3 comprises 19 residues. The CDR3 nucleotides read TGTGCCATCAGTGAGTCAAGGACAGGGATTTATAGTAGCAATCAGCCCCAGCATTTT. Translation gives CAISESRTGIYSSNQPQHF.

V is TRBV4-2 and J is TRBJ2-1; TRBD2 aligns across 10 bases. V lost 1 base to trimming and J lost 8 bases; unmatched junction nucleotides: 5. This CDR3 comprises 15 residues. Germline assignment: CDR1 LGHNA and CDR2 YNFKEQ. The CDR3 coding sequence is TGTGCCAGCAGCCAAGGAGCGGGGGGGCTTGATGAGCAGTTCTTC. This translates into CASSQGAGGLDEQFF.

The chain links TRBV13 to TRBJ2-7; no clear D gene. CDR1 and CDR2 (germline): PRHDT, FYEKMQ (reference sequence). V lost 0 bases and J 0 bases, leaving 0 bases between the germline ends. The CDR3 totals 12 residues. Here the CDR3 reads CASSLGSYEQYF. The CDR3, as DNA: TGTGCCAGCAGCTTAGGCTCCTACGAGCAGTACTTC.

The rearrangement links TRBV6-5 to TRBJ2-7; 10 positions agree with TRBD1. This CDR3 contains 14 residues. Germline assignment: CDR1 MNHEY and CDR2 SVGAGI. After removal of 6 bases from V and 2 bases from J, the junction contained 4 bases not matched to a gene. The CDR3 nucleotides are TGTGCCAGCAGCCCGGGACAGGGGACCTACGAGCAGTACTTC. It yields the protein CASSPGQGTYEQYF.

V usage is TRBV9 and J usage is TRBJ1-5; TRBD1 is a possible D gene (5 bases). Germline V lookup: CDR1 SGDLS, CDR2 YYNGEE. V shed 0 bases and J shed 3 bases, with 10 bases lying between them. The CDR3 extends over 15 amino acids. The CDR3 region has the DNA TGTGCCAGCAGCGTAGGTATAGGGGCCAATCAGCCCCAGCATTTT. It translates to CASSVGIGANQPQHF. The whole variable domain, remainder taken from reference TRBV9 and TRBJ1-5, is DSGVTQTPKHLITATGQRVTLRCSPRSGDLSVYWYQQSLDQGLQFLIQYYNGEERAKGNILERFSAQQFPDLHSELNLSSLELGDSALYFCASSVGIGANQPQHFGDGTRLSIL.

The chain carries TRBV7-8 and TRBJ2-7; the match to TRBD2 covers 13 bases. V was clipped by 0 bases and J by 2 bases; unmatched bases: 7. The CDR3 is 18 amino acids. CDR1 and CDR2 from the germline V gene are SGHVS and FQNEAQ. CDR3 in amino acids: CASSLAGTGTSGAYEQYF. CDR3 DNA sequence: TGTGCCAGCAGCTTAGCTGGGACGGGGACTAGCGGGGCCTACGAGCAGTACTTC.

The V gene is TRBV6-5, the J gene TRBJ1-3; D uncertain. Deletions cut 5 bases from V and 3 bases from J, with 8 bases between. Germline CDR1 is MNHEY and CDR2 is SVGAGI. This CDR3 spans 13 amino acids. The CDR3 DNA follows: TGTGCCAGCAGTCCCGGGCATGGAAACACCATATATTTT. Its translation is CASSPGHGNTIYF.

Here the CDR3 DNA reads TGCAGTGCACCCCCCCACACCTTC. Translation: CSAPPHTF. The rearrangement joins TRBV20-1 to TRBJ1-2, with no clear D. This CDR3 contains 8 residues. The germline V gene encodes CDR1 DFQATT and CDR2 SNEGSKA (reference sequence). V was shortened by 6 bases and J by 12 bases, with 8 bases between the two germline ends.

The rearrangement uses TRBV6-6 and TRBJ1-2; D possibly corresponds to TRBD1 (5 bases). V was shortened by 2 bases and J by 8 bases, with 18 bases between the two germline ends. Germline lookup yields CDR1 MNHNY and CDR2 SVGAGI (reference sequence). The CDR3 runs 15 residues. CDR3: CASSYTDPGLGGYTF. The CDR3 region has the DNA TGTGCCAGCAGTTACACCGACCCGGGACTTGGGGGCTACACCTTC.

The rearrangement joins TRBV7-8 to TRBJ2-4, with a possible D match to TRBD2 (6 bases). The CDR3 has 16 residues. V shed 5 bases and J shed 3 bases, with 17 bases lying between them. Germline V lookup: CDR1 SGHVS, CDR2 FQNEAQ. For the CDR3, the DNA is TGTGCCAGCAGCAAAGAGGCGGGGCGGGTCAAAAACATTCAGTACTTC. Its protein is CASSKEAGRVKNIQYF.

The chain joins TRBV5-4 to TRBJ1-1; perhaps TRBD1 as D (6 bases). The germline gives CDR1 SGHNT, CDR2 YYREEE (reference sequence). The CDR3 length is 14 residues. The V gene lost 5 bases and the J gene lost 3 bases, with 14 bases spanning the gap. CDR3 residues: CASRRGGRDTEAFF. CDR3 bases: TGTGCCAGCAGAAGGGGGGGCAGGGACACTGAAGCTTTCTTT.

The chain employs TRBV11-2 and TRBJ2-2; D not certain. Trimming took off 1 base at V and 6 bases at J, with 9 bases between the two ends. Germline lookup yields CDR1 SGHAT and CDR2 FQNNGV. This CDR3 is 14 amino acids long. The CDR3 DNA is TGTGCCAGCAGCTTAGCAAGGTTACCCGGGGAGCTGTTTTTT. It translates to CASSLARLPGELFF.

A few counts support this clone. This chain joins TRBV2 and TRBJ1-6; 11 positions agree with TRBD1. The CDR3 consists of 14 residues. V trimming: 6 bases; J trimming: 8 bases; junction bases outside the gene matches: 3. Looked up from germline, CDR1 is SNHLY and CDR2 is FYNNEI. In nucleotides, the CDR3 is TGTGCCAGCAGGGACAGGGGGCCGGATTCACCCCTCCACTTT. This sequence encodes CASRDRGPDSPLHF.